This TCR beta chain comes out of a study of yellow fever vaccine responses in identical twins. This clonotype was detected only once. Its matching antigen is unknown. The study, taken as a whole, reports: Twins reportedly had a vaccine T cell response that seemed partly convergent, partly personalized.

Per the germline V gene, CDR1 is SGHDN and CDR2 is FVKESK. V lost 3 bases, J lost 3 bases, and 28 bases lay in between. There are 20 residues in the CDR3. TCRdb independently ran MiXCR on the RT-PCR reads; one entry per CDR3 protein. This table has fewer than 5,000 distinct CDR3 sequences, 89% appearing once. This chain connects TRBV14 to TRBJ2-3; D might be TRBD1 (5 bases). This clonotype was sampled from a woman between 18 and 30 years old who received the yellow fever vaccine. Sequenced material: T cells from blood (PBMCs), unsorted or a sorted subset (not recorded which), taken before or after yellow fever vaccination (not recorded which). The CDR3 nucleotides read TGTGCCAGCAGCCAGGGATTAGGGGTATCCCTAATGAAGACGACAGATACGCAGTATTTT. The encoded protein is CASSQGLGVSLMKTTDTQYF.